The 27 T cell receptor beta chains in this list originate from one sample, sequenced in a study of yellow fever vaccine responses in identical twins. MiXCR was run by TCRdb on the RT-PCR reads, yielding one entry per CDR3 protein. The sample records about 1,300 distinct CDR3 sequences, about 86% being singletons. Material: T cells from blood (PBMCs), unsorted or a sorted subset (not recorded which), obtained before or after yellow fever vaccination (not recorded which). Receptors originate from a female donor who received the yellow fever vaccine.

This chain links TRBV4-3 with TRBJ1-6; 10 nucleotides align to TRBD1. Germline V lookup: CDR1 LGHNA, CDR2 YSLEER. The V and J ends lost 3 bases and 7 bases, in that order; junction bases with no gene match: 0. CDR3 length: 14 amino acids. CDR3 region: CASSQGQGNSPLHF. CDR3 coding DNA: TGCGCCAGCAGCCAGGGACAGGGGAATTCACCCCTCCACTTT.

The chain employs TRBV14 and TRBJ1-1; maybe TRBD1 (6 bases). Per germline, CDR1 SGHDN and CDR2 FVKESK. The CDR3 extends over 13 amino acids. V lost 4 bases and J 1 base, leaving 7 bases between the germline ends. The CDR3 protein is CASSPGQNTEAFF. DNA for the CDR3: TGTGCCAGCAGCCCGGGACAGAACACTGAAGCTTTCTTT.

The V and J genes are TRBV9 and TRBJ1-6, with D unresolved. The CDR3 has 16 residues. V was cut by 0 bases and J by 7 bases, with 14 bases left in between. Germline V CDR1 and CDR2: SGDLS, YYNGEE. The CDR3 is CASSVAPAGRNSPLHF. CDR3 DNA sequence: TGTGCCAGCAGCGTAGCTCCTGCGGGGAGAAATTCACCCCTCCACTTT.

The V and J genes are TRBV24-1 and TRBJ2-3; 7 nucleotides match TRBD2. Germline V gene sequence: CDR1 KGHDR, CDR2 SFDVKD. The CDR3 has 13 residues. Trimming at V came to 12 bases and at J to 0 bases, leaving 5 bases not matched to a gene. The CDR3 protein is CASGGGSTDTQYF. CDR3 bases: TGTGCCTCCGGCGGGGGAAGCACAGATACGCAGTATTTT.

CDR3 in amino acids: CATGYGYTF. CDR3 nucleotides: TGTGCCACTGGCTATGGCTACACCTTC. The chain combines TRBV7-2 with TRBJ1-2; D unresolved. V lost 10 bases to trimming and J lost 4 bases, with 4 bases between them. Germline V gene data show CDR1 as SGHTA and CDR2 as FQGNSA. The CDR3 sequence is 9 residues long.

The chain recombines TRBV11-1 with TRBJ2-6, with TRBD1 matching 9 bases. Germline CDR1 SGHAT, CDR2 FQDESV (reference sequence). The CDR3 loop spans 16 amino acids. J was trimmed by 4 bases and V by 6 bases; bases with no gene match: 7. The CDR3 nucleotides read TGTGCCAGCAGTTGGGACAGGGTGCACGGGGCCAACGTCCTGACTTTC. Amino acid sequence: CASSWDRVHGANVLTF.

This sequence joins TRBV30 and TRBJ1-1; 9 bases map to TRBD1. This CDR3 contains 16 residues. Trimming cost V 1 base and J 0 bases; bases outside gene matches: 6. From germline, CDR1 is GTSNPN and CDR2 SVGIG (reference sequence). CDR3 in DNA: TGTGCCTGGAGTGCAGGGACAGGGCCTATGAACACTGAAGCTTTCTTT. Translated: CAWSAGTGPMNTEAFF.

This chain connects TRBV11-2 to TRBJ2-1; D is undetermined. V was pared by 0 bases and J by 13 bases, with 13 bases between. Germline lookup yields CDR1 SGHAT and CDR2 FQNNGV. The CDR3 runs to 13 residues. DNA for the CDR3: TGTGCCAGCAGCTTAGATCGCGGCTCTCCCCAGTTCTTC. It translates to CASSLDRGSPQFF.

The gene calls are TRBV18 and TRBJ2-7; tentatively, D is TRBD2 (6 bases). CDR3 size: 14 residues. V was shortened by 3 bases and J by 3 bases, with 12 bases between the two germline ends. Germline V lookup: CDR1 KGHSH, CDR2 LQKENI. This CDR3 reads CASSPGTSSYEQYF. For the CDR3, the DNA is TGTGCCAGCTCACCTGGGACTTCCAGCTACGAGCAGTACTTC.

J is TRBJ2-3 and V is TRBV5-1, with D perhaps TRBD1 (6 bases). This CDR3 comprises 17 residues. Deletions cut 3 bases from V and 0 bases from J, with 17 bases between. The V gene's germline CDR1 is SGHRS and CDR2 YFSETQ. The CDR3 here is CASSWGLRATSTDTQYF. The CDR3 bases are TGCGCCAGCAGCTGGGGGCTCAGGGCTACTAGCACAGATACGCAGTATTTT.

The CDR3 is CASSPQGRYNEQFF. CDR3 coding DNA: TGTGCCAGCAGCCCCCAAGGGAGGTACAATGAGCAGTTCTTC. This chain uses TRBV5-4 with TRBJ2-1, with TRBD2 as a possible D gene (6 bases). Germline V CDR1 and CDR2: SGHNT, YYREEE (reference sequence). The CDR3 totals 14 residues. V was trimmed by 4 bases and J by 4 bases, leaving 12 bases between them.

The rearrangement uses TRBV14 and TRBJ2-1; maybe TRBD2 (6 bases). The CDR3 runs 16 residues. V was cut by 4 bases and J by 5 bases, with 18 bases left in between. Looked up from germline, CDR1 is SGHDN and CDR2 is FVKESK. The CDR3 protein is CASSPYSGKRNNEQFF. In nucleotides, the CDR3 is TGTGCCAGCAGCCCTTATAGCGGAAAGAGGAACAATGAGCAGTTCTTC.

The CDR3 is CASSPGQGRYTF. The CDR3 nucleotides are TGTGCCAGCAGCCCCGGACAGGGGCGCTACACCTTC. V and J are TRBV6-1 and TRBJ1-2; 9 nucleotides agree with TRBD1. The J segment lost 9 bases and the V segment lost 6 bases, leaving 5 bases of the junction unmatched. Germline assignment: CDR1 MNHNS and CDR2 SASEGT. This CDR3 has 12 residues.

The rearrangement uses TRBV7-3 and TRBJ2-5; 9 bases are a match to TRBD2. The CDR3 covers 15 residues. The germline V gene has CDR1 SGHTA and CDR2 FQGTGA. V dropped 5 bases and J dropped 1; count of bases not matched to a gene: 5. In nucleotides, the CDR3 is TGTGCCAGCAGCACCGGACTAGCGCGCCAAGAGACCCAGTACTTC. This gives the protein CASSTGLARQETQYF.

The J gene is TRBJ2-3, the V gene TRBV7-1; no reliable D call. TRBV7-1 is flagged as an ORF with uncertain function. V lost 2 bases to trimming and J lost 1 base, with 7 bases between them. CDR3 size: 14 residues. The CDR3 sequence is CASSSNPGTDTQYF. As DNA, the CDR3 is TGTGCCAGCAGCTCAAACCCGGGCACAGATACGCAGTATTTT.

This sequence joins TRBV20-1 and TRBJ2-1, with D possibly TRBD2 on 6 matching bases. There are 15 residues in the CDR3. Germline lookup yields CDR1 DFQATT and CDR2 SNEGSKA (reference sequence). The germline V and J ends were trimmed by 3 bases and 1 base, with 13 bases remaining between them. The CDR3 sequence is CSARGRLVSYNEQFF. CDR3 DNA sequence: TGCAGTGCTAGGGGTAGACTAGTATCCTACAATGAGCAGTTCTTC.

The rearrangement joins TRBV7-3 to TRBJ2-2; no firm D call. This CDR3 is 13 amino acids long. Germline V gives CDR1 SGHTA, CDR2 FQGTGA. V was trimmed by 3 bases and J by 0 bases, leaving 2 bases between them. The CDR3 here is CASSFTNTGELFF. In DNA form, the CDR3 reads TGTGCCAGCAGCTTTACGAACACCGGGGAGCTGTTTTTT.

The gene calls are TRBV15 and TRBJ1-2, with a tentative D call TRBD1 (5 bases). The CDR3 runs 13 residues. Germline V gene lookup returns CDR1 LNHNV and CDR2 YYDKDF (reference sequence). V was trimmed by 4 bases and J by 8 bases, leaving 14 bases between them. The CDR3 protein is CATSIRTGSGYTF. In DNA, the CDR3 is TGTGCCACCAGCATAAGAACAGGTTCCGGCTACACCTTC.

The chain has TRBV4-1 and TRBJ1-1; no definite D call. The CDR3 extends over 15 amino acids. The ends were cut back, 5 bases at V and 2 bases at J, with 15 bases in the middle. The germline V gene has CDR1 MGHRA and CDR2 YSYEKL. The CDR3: CASSSSEGENTEAFF. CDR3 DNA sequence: TGCGCCAGCAGCTCATCCGAGGGAGAAAACACTGAAGCTTTCTTT.

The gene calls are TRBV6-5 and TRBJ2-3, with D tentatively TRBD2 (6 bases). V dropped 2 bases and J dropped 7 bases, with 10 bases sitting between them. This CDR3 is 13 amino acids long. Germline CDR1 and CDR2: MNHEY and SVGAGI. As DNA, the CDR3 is TGTGCCAGCAGTTACGGGACTCAGTATACGCAGTATTTT. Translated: CASSYGTQYTQYF.

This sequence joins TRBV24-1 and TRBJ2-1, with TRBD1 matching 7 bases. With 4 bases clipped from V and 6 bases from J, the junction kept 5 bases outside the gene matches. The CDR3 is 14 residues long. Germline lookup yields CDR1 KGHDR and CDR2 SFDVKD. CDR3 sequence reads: CATSETPGGNEQFF. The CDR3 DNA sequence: TGTGCCACCAGTGAGACCCCAGGGGGCAATGAGCAGTTCTTC.

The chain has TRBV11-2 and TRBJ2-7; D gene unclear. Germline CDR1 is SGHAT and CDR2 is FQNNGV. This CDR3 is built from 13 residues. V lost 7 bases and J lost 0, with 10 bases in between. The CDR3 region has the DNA TGTGCCAGCACCAACGGCCCCTCCTACGAGCAGTACTTC. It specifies CASTNGPSYEQYF. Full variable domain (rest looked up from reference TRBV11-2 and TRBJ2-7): EAGVAQSPRYKIIEKRQSVAFWCNPISGHATLYWYQQILGQGPKLLIQFQNNGVVDDSQLPKDRFSAERLKGVDSTLKIQPAKLEDSAVYLCASTNGPSYEQYFGPGTRLTVT.

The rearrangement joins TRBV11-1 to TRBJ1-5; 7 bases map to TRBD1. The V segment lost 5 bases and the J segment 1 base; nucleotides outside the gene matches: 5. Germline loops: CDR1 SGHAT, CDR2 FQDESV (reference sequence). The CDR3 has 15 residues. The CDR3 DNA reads TGTGCCAGCAGCGAGGGGGCAGGGAGCAATCAGCCCCAGCATTTT. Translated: CASSEGAGSNQPQHF.

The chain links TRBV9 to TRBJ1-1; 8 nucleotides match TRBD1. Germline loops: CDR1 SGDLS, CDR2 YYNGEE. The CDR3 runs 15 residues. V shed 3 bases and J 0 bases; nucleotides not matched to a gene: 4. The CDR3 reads CASSAPTGVNTEAFF. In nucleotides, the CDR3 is TGTGCCAGCAGCGCGCCGACAGGGGTGAACACTGAAGCTTTCTTT.

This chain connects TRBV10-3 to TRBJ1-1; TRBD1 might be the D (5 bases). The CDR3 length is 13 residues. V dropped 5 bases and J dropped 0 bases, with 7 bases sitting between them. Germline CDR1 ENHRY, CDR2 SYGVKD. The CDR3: CAISKTVNTEAFF. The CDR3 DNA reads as TGTGCCATCAGTAAGACAGTGAACACTGAAGCTTTCTTT.

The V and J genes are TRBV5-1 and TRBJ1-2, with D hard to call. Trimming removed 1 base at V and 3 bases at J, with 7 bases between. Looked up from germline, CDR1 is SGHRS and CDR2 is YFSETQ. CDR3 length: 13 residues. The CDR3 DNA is TGCGCCAGCAGCTTGACAGACTACTATGGCTACACCTTC. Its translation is CASSLTDYYGYTF.

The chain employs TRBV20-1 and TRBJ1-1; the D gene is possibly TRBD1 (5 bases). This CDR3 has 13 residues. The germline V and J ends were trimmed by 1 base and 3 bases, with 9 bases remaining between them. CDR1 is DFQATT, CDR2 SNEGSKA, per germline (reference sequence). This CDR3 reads CSARGRGDTEAFF. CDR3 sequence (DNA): TGCAGTGCTAGAGGTAGGGGCGACACTGAAGCTTTCTTT.